This T cell receptor (beta chain) was recovered during a study of radiotherapy plus CTLA-4 blockade in lung cancer. The CDR3 loop spans 16 amino acids. The V gene's germline CDR1 is SGHRS and CDR2 YFSETQ. Trimming pared 4 bases from V and 0 bases from J, leaving 15 bases between. Libraries were prepared by immunoSEQ multiplex PCR; TCRdb keeps only in-frame clonotypes and omits some of them. Of 48,000 or so clones in the sample, just under 85% were seen once. The sample holds one count of this clone. This receptor was obtained from a human donor with non-small cell lung cancer whose response to radiotherapy plus ipilimumab could not be evaluated. The specimen comprised peripheral blood, sampled from a patient treated with radiotherapy plus ipilimumab. The J gene is TRBJ2-3, the V gene TRBV5-1, with D unresolved. CDR3 sequence: CASSARPGYSTDTQYF. The CDR3 nucleotides read TGCGCCAGCAGCGCGAGACCCGGGTATAGCACAGATACGCAGTATTTT.